The T cell receptor (beta chain) described here comes from a study of T cells in Graves' hyperthyroidism and ophthalmopathy. This clonotype has just a few counts. The investigators amplified TCR beta CDR3 regions from RNA transcripts. The HTBI primer set served for first-round RT-PCR of the TCR CDR3. TCRdb re-called the multiplex PCR reads with MiXCR, one entry per CDR3 protein. The sample holds about 710,000 distinct CDR3 sequences, over 15% seen once. Trimming removed 6 bases from V and 8 bases from J, with 16 bases in between. The CDR3 extends over 14 amino acids. Per the germline V gene, CDR1 is MNHNS and CDR2 is SASEGT.

The genes are TRBV6-1 and TRBJ1-4; TRBD1 is a possible D gene (6 bases). What was sequenced was blood. This clonotype originated in a man younger than 35 with Graves' hyperthyroidism. The chain's CDR3 is CASSPPGTPEKLFF. The CDR3 region has the DNA TGTGCCAGCAGCCCACCTGGGACACCCGAAAAACTGTTTTTT.